This is a list of T cell receptor beta chains from one sample in a study of T cells in tuberculosis. Clones were read by immunoSEQ multiplex PCR, and TCRdb kept only the in-frame ones, dropping some. The sample carries fewer than 40,000 clones, about 97% recorded once. The sample comprised PBMCs. These receptors were taken from a donor between 5 and 29 years old with latent tuberculosis or without tuberculosis infection. Both conserved end residues are part of each CDR3. Each record gives: V gene, clone size, J gene, D gene, CDR3 protein, CDR3 DNA. D genes are given only for firm matches. Where a row states a size, it is once, few, many or the class of an expanded clone; other rows omit it.

>TRBV19|-|TRBJ2-5|-
CASSFTGKETQYF
TGTGCCAGTAGTTTTACAGGGAAGGAGACCCAGTACTTC
>TRBV2|-|TRBJ1-1|-
CASSEPGRAGPEAFF
TGTGCCAGCAGTGAACCGGGCAGGGCAGGACCTGAAGCTTTCTTT
>TRBV5-4|-|TRBJ2-1|TRBD2
CASRSAGGPYNEQFF
TGTGCCAGTAGGTCAGCGGGGGGTCCCTACAATGAGCAGTTCTTC
>TRBV28|-|TRBJ1-5|TRBD1
CASSFWYQGASNQPQHF
TGTGCCAGCAGTTTTTGGTATCAGGGGGCTAGCAATCAGCCCCAGCATTTT
>TRBV4-1|-|TRBJ2-1|-
CASSQRDLNEQFF
TGCGCCAGCAGCCAACGCGATTTAAATGAGCAGTTCTTC
>TRBV30|-|TRBJ2-2|-
CAWSYTAGTGELFF
TGTGCCTGGAGTTACACAGCGGGTACCGGGGAGCTGTTTTTT
>TRBV29-1|-|TRBJ1-1|TRBD1
CSVVWTGGTLNTEAFF
TGCAGCGTTGTTTGGACAGGGGGCACCCTGAACACTGAAGCTTTCTTT
>TRBV11-2|-|TRBJ1-1|-
CASSRVRGTEAFF
TGTGCCAGCAGTCGGGTGCGGGGCACTGAAGCTTTCTTT
>TRBV5-1|once|TRBJ2-1|-
CASSGFGRGEQFF
TGCGCCAGCAGCGGGTTCGGCAGAGGTGAGCAGTTCTTC
>TRBV9|-|TRBJ2-5|TRBD2
CASSPQGGGSETQYF
TGTGCCAGCAGCCCCCAGGGCGGGGGATCGGAGACCCAGTACTTC
>TRBV5-1|once|TRBJ2-7|TRBD1
CASSAESGTGLYF
TGCGCCAGCAGCGCGGAAAGTGGGACAGGGCTGTACTTC
>TRBV2|-|TRBJ1-5|-
CASSGGGAEHF
TGTGCCAGCAGTGGGGGGGGCGCGGAGCATTTT
>TRBV6-5|-|TRBJ1-3|-
CASSYSQGSGNTIYF
TGTGCCAGCAGTTACTCGCAGGGGTCCGGAAACACCATATATTTT
>TRBV11-2|-|TRBJ2-7|TRBD1
CASSWSDRSGEQYF
TGTGCCAGCAGCTGGTCGGACAGGTCGGGCGAGCAGTACTTC
>TRBV2|-|TRBJ2-2|-
CASSDQGLNTGELFF
TGTGCCAGCAGTGATCAGGGATTGAACACCGGGGAGCTGTTTTTT
>TRBV9|-|TRBJ2-7|TRBD1
CASSAGTGGYEQYF
TGTGCCAGCAGCGCTGGGACAGGGGGCTACGAGCAGTACTTC
>TRBV7-9|-|TRBJ2-1|TRBD2
CASSLESGRYYNEQFF
TGTGCCAGCAGCTTAGAGAGCGGGAGGTACTACAATGAGCAGTTCTTC
>TRBV2|-|TRBJ2-7|TRBD1
CASSAGTGLYEQYF
TGTGCCAGCAGTGCTGGGACAGGGCTTTACGAGCAGTACTTC
>TRBV6-5|-|TRBJ2-4|TRBD2
CASRESGRAKNIQYF
TGTGCCAGCAGGGAGAGCGGGAGAGCCAAAAACATTCAGTACTTC
>TRBV30|once|TRBJ1-2|-
CAWSVGSSYGYTF
TGTGCCTGGAGTGTTGGTTCGAGCTATGGCTACACCTTC